The T cell receptor beta chain under discussion was sequenced for a study of shared clonotypes between healthy human individuals. Method: immunoSEQ multiplex PCR; TCRdb's copy keeps in-frame clones and lacks some. The sample comprises some 1 million clones, more than 65% of which are singletons, and around 1.5% rests with the top ten. The CDR3 length is 14 residues. V was cut by 0 bases and J by 9 bases, with 15 bases left in between. Per the germline V gene, CDR1 is GTSNPN and CDR2 is SVGIG (reference sequence). For this clone: What it binds is not known.

General study findings and limits: Memory subsets generally showed smaller estimated richness than naive subsets did. Generation probabilities of non-shared clonotypes were lower (relative to those shared by all four donors).

This TCR derives from a man aged 18 to 29 in good health. The J gene is TRBJ1-5, the V gene TRBV30, with D possibly TRBD1 on 5 matching bases. The sample was memory CD4+ T cells sorted from blood. As to subset: CD45RA-negative fraction. CDR3 residues: CAWSVSDRGWPQHF. The CDR3 nucleotides are TGTGCCTGGAGTGTATCGGATAGGGGTTGGCCCCAGCATTTT.